This T cell receptor beta chain was retrieved from a study of blood T cell repertoires in COVID-19. The wider study: COVID-19 samples, acute and convalescent, were from the United States, Italy and Spain.

The CDR3 sequence is 15 residues long. The junction had 4 bases not matched to a gene; V was cut back by 4 bases and J by 1 base. The V gene's germline CDR1 is SGHTA and CDR2 FQGNSA. How the authors handled the data: Scientists estimated how many nucleated cells there were by amplifying reference gene primers. Here immunoSEQ multiplex PCR was the method, and the copy in TCRdb shows in-frame clones only, minus some. The D gene and trimming were derived from the DNA, and the V and J assignments and clone size from that table. Among under 200,000 clones listed, around 90% were seen once. The sequence came from a man aged 45-60 years who had recovered from COVID-19. The V and J genes are TRBV7-2 and TRBJ1-1; 9 nucleotides match TRBD1. The sequenced sample was peripheral blood. The CDR3 DNA reads TGTGCCAGCAGCTGGGGACAGGGCGGGAACACTGAAGCTTTCTTT. Protein product: CASSWGQGGNTEAFF.